A selection of T cell receptor beta chains follows, all from one sample in a study of blood T cell repertoires in COVID-19. The repertoire was sequenced with immunoSEQ multiplex PCR; TCRdb's copy has only in-frame clones and lacks some. The table includes 120,000 to 150,000 clones, about 85% detected once. Sequenced material: peripheral blood. These receptor sequences come from a human donor in a cohort sampled during active COVID-19. The CDR3 runs from the conserved cysteine through the conserved F or W. The D gene is left open where the match is weak. Clone size is shown for a subset of rows, as once, few, many or a class of expanded clone.

D gene: .; clone size: .; J gene: TRBJ1-2; V gene: TRBV30; CDR3 DNA: TGTGCCTGGGGTGCAGGGGCCGCGAAATATGGCTACACCTTC; CDR3 protein: CAWGAGAAKYGYTF
D gene: .; clone size: .; J gene: TRBJ1-5; V gene: TRBV5-6; CDR3 DNA: TGTGCCAGCAGCCCCCAGGGCAGGAGCAATCAGCCCCAGCATTTT; CDR3 protein: CASSPQGRSNQPQHF
D gene: .; clone size: .; J gene: TRBJ2-1; V gene: TRBV7-2; CDR3 DNA: TGTGCCCTCGCCATCGGGTCCTACAATGAGCAGTTCTTC; CDR3 protein: CALAIGSYNEQFF
D gene: .; clone size: .; J gene: TRBJ2-4; V gene: TRBV7-2; CDR3 DNA: TGTGCCAGCAGCCTCAGGGGTATTCTAGCCAAAAACATTCAGTACTTC; CDR3 protein: CASSLRGILAKNIQYF
D gene: TRBD1; clone size: .; J gene: TRBJ1-1; V gene: TRBV5-6; CDR3 DNA: TGTGCCAGCAGCTTGGACAGGGGGGCCACTGAAGCTTTCTTT; CDR3 protein: CASSLDRGATEAFF
D gene: .; clone size: .; J gene: TRBJ1-2; V gene: TRBV28; CDR3 DNA: TGTGCCAGCATCCCCCCGGGGGAGAGCTATGGCTACACCTTC; CDR3 protein: CASIPPGESYGYTF
D gene: .; clone size: .; J gene: TRBJ2-5; V gene: TRBV11-3; CDR3 DNA: TGTGCCAGCACACCGGGGACAAAAGAGACCCAGTACTTC; CDR3 protein: CASTPGTKETQYF
D gene: TRBD2; clone size: .; J gene: TRBJ2-7; V gene: TRBV6-5; CDR3 DNA: TGTGCCAGCAGTTATGTAGCGGGGGGCTCCTACGAGCAGTACTTC; CDR3 protein: CASSYVAGGSYEQYF
D gene: .; clone size: once; J gene: TRBJ2-5; V gene: TRBV7-9; CDR3 DNA: TGTGCCAGCAGCCTGGTGGCGAGGGAGACCCAGTACTTC; CDR3 protein: CASSLVARETQYF
D gene: TRBD1; clone size: .; J gene: TRBJ1-2; V gene: TRBV9; CDR3 DNA: TGTGCCAGCAGCGTAGACCCGGGACAGGGCCTAAGCTCTAACTATGGCTACACCTTC; CDR3 protein: CASSVDPGQGLSSNYGYTF
D gene: TRBD2; clone size: .; J gene: TRBJ2-4; V gene: TRBV5-1; CDR3 DNA: TGCGCCAGCAGCCCGGAGGTAGCGGGGGTGCTAAACATTCAGTACTTC; CDR3 protein: CASSPEVAGVLNIQYF
D gene: .; clone size: .; J gene: TRBJ2-3; V gene: TRBV5-1; CDR3 DNA: TGCGCCAGCAGCCCCCAGGGGGATACGCAGTATTTT; CDR3 protein: CASSPQGDTQYF
D gene: TRBD2; clone size: few; J gene: TRBJ2-2; V gene: TRBV6-5; CDR3 DNA: TGTGCCAGCCGACTTAGCGGGGGGACCGGGGAGCTGTTTTTT; CDR3 protein: CASRLSGGTGELFF
D gene: .; clone size: .; J gene: TRBJ1-1; V gene: TRBV7-6; CDR3 DNA: TGTGCCAGCAGCTTAGAGACAGTTATGAACACTGAAGCTTTCTTT; CDR3 protein: CASSLETVMNTEAFF
D gene: .; clone size: once; J gene: TRBJ2-7; V gene: TRBV20-1; CDR3 DNA: TGCAGTGCGAGAGGAGGGGGCGAGCAGTACTTC; CDR3 protein: CSARGGGEQYF
D gene: .; clone size: once; J gene: TRBJ1-1; V gene: TRBV7-3; CDR3 DNA: TGTGCCAGCAGCCCGATAGGAGACACTGAAGCTTTCTTT; CDR3 protein: CASSPIGDTEAFF
D gene: TRBD1; clone size: .; J gene: TRBJ2-7; V gene: TRBV5-1; CDR3 DNA: TGCGCCAGCAGCTTTTTTGCGAGGGGGCCCTACGAGCAGTACTTC; CDR3 protein: CASSFFARGPYEQYF
D gene: .; clone size: few; J gene: TRBJ1-6; V gene: TRBV5-4; CDR3 DNA: TGTGCCAGCAGCTTGGTTACGGGTAATTCACCCCTCCACTTT; CDR3 protein: CASSLVTGNSPLHF
D gene: .; clone size: .; J gene: TRBJ2-1; V gene: TRBV25-1; CDR3 DNA: TGTGCCAGCAGTGAATCGCCTAGCTCGGGCAACAATGAGCAGTTCTTC; CDR3 protein: CASSESPSSGNNEQFF
D gene: .; clone size: .; J gene: TRBJ1-2; V gene: TRBV9; CDR3 DNA: TGTGCCAGCAGCGTAGACGCAGGGACTAACTATGGCTACACCTTC; CDR3 protein: CASSVDAGTNYGYTF
D gene: .; clone size: .; J gene: TRBJ2-1; V gene: TRBV9; CDR3 DNA: TGTGCCAGCAGCGTAGGGGACCTAGCGCCAGAGCAGTTCTTC; CDR3 protein: CASSVGDLAPEQFF
D gene: TRBD2; clone size: .; J gene: TRBJ2-7; V gene: TRBV7-6; CDR3 DNA: TGTGCCAGCAGCTTAGACGGGGGGGAGGTCCACGAGCAGTACTTC; CDR3 protein: CASSLDGGEVHEQYF
D gene: .; clone size: .; J gene: TRBJ1-4; V gene: TRBV6-5; CDR3 DNA: TGTGCCAGCAGGCGACAGGCGAATAATGAAAAACTGTTTTTT; CDR3 protein: CASRRQANNEKLFF
D gene: TRBD1; clone size: .; J gene: TRBJ1-1; V gene: TRBV29-1; CDR3 DNA: TGCAGCGCCGGACAGGGGAACACTGAAGCTTTCTTT; CDR3 protein: CSAGQGNTEAFF
D gene: .; clone size: few; J gene: TRBJ2-7; V gene: TRBV6-5; CDR3 DNA: TGTGCCAGCAGTACCGTGGGGCCCTCCTACGAGCAGTACTTC; CDR3 protein: CASSTVGPSYEQYF
D gene: .; clone size: .; J gene: TRBJ2-2; V gene: TRBV5-1; CDR3 DNA: TGCGCCAGCAGCTCCGGGACTCTCGGGGGAAAAACCGGGGAGCTGTTTTTT; CDR3 protein: CASSSGTLGGKTGELFF
D gene: .; clone size: .; J gene: TRBJ2-5; V gene: TRBV20-1; CDR3 DNA: TGCAGTGCTAGTCACGGAGAGACCCAGTACTTC; CDR3 protein: CSASHGETQYF
D gene: TRBD1; clone size: once; J gene: TRBJ1-1; V gene: TRBV5-4; CDR3 DNA: TGTGCCAGCAGTCTCCCAGGGGGGACCACTGAAGCTTTCTTT; CDR3 protein: CASSLPGGTTEAFF
D gene: .; clone size: .; J gene: TRBJ2-2; V gene: TRBV7-2; CDR3 DNA: TGTGCCAGCAGTCTTTCGGGACACTACAACACCGGGGAGCTGTTTTTT; CDR3 protein: CASSLSGHYNTGELFF
D gene: .; clone size: .; J gene: TRBJ1-1; V gene: TRBV7-8; CDR3 DNA: TGTGCCAGCAGCTTCGCCACTGACACTGAAGCTTTCTTT; CDR3 protein: CASSFATDTEAFF
D gene: .; clone size: .; J gene: TRBJ1-2; V gene: TRBV29-1; CDR3 DNA: TGCAGCGTAGAAGACACTTTATATGGCTACACCTTC; CDR3 protein: CSVEDTLYGYTF
D gene: TRBD2; clone size: .; J gene: TRBJ2-3; V gene: TRBV27; CDR3 DNA: TGTGCCAGCAGGGTCTGGGGTAGCGGGGGGGGGACAGATACGCAGTATTTT; CDR3 protein: CASRVWGSGGGTDTQYF
D gene: .; clone size: few; J gene: TRBJ1-6; V gene: TRBV7-6; CDR3 DNA: TGTGCCAGCAGCAACTATCAATCAGGGAATTCACCCCTCCACTTT; CDR3 protein: CASSNYQSGNSPLHF
D gene: .; clone size: .; J gene: TRBJ2-5; V gene: TRBV7-9; CDR3 DNA: TGTGCCAGCAGCTTAGCGCTGAGGGACCAAGAGACCCAGTACTTC; CDR3 protein: CASSLALRDQETQYF
D gene: .; clone size: .; J gene: TRBJ1-6; V gene: TRBV7-2; CDR3 DNA: TGTGCCAGCAGCTCCCAGGGTTACTCACCCCTCCACTTT; CDR3 protein: CASSSQGYSPLHF
D gene: .; clone size: .; J gene: TRBJ1-5; V gene: TRBV2; CDR3 DNA: TGTGCCAGCAGTGAGGGGACACCTGATCAGCCCCAGCATTTT; CDR3 protein: CASSEGTPDQPQHF
D gene: .; clone size: .; J gene: TRBJ2-1; V gene: TRBV19; CDR3 DNA: TGTGCCAGTAGTAAAGGACTTCACAATGAGCAGTTCTTC; CDR3 protein: CASSKGLHNEQFF
D gene: TRBD2; clone size: .; J gene: TRBJ2-7; V gene: TRBV6-5; CDR3 DNA: TGTGCCAGCAGTTACTCGAGTCTAGCGGGCCCCTACGAGCAGTACTTC; CDR3 protein: CASSYSSLAGPYEQYF